The following is a T cell receptor beta chain sequence with its context. Its antigen is unknown. Cultured CD4+ T-cell DNA underwent Oncomine TCR Beta short-read sequencing. TCRdb passed the PCR reads through MiXCR, listing each CDR3 protein once. The table lists 20,000 to 25,000 distinct CDR3 sequences, around 63% of them singletons. The data were obtained in a study of vaccination and CD4 T cells after COVID-19. Study-level information: Cells were stimulated with overlapping spike peptides from SARS-CoV-2, HCoV-NL63, HCoV-OC43 and HCoV-229E.

This sample's treatment: roughly ten-day PBMC culture with coronavirus spike peptide pools or control peptides (ViraFEST assay). Deletions cut 3 bases from V and 2 bases from J, with 11 bases between. The CDR3 covers 14 residues. Material: CD4+ T cells from blood, cultured in vitro. The chain joins TRBV12-3 or TRBV12-4 to TRBJ2-7; D may be TRBD2 (6 bases). This receptor was obtained from a human donor who had recovered from COVID-19. This CDR3 reads CASSFEGLPYEQYF. The CDR3 nucleotides are TGTGCCAGCAGTTTTGAGGGACTGCCCTACGAGCAGTACTTC.